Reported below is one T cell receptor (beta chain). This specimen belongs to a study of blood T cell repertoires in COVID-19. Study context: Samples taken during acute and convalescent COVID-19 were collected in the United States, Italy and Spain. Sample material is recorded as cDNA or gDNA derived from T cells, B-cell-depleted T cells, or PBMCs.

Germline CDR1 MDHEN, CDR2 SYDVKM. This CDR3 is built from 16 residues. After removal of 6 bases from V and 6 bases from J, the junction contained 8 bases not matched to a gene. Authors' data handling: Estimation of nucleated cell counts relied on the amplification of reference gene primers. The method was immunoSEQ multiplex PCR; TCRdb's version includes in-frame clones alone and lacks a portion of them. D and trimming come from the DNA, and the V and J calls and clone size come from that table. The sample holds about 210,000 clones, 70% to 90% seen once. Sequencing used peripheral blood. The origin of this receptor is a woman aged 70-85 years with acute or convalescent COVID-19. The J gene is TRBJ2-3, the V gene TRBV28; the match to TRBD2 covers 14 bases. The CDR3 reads CASSRTSGGYTDTQYF. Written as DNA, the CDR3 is TGTGCCAGCAGCCGGACTAGCGGGGGGTACACGGATACGCAGTATTTT.